This T cell receptor (beta chain) was sequenced in a study of blood T cell repertoires in COVID-19. Whole-study context: Some COVID-19 samples were acute and others convalescent; all came from the United States, Italy and Spain.

In the study's own analysis: For nucleated cells, counts were estimated from reference gene primer amplification. Some clones are missing from TCRdb's copy, which holds only in-frame ones; the method was immunoSEQ multiplex PCR. For V, J and clone size, that table is used; D and trimming come from the DNA. The profile covers 84,000 or so clones, with about 81% appearing a single time and about 13% taken by the ten largest. This clone turned up a few times. The clonotype comes from a human donor in a cohort sampled during active COVID-19. Source material: peripheral blood.

CDR3 coding DNA: TGTGCCAGCAGCCCGAATCGACAGGGTAGCACCGGGGAGCTGTTTTTT. It specifies CASSPNRQGSTGELFF. The rearrangement joins TRBV9 to TRBJ2-2; the match to TRBD1 covers 7 bases. Trimming cost V 4 bases and J 4 bases; bases outside gene matches: 10. Germline values: CDR1 SGDLS, CDR2 YYNGEE. CDR3 size: 16 residues.